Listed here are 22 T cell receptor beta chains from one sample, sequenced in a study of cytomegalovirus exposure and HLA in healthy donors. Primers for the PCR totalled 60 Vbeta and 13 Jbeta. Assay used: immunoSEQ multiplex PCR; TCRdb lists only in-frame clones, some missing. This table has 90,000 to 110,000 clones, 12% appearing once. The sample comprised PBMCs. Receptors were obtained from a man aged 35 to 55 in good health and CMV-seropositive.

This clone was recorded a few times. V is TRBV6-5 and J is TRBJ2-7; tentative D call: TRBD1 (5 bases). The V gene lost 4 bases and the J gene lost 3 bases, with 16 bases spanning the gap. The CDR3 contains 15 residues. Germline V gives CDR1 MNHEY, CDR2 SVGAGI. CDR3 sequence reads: CASSSGQPSYYEQYF. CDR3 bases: TGTGCCAGCAGTTCCGGACAACCATCCTACTACGAGCAGTACTTC.

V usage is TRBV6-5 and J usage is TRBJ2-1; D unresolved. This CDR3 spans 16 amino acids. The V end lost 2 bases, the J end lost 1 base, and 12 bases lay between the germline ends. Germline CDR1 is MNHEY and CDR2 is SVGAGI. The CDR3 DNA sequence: TGTGCCAGCAGTTACCCTACAGCTTTATCCTACAATGAGCAGTTCTTC. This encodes CASSYPTALSYNEQFF.

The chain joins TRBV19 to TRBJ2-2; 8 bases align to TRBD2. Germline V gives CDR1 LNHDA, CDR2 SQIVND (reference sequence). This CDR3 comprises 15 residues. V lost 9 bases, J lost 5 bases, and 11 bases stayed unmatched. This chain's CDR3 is CASNAGTSETGELFF. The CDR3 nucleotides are TGTGCCAGCAACGCCGGGACTAGTGAAACCGGGGAGCTGTTTTTT.

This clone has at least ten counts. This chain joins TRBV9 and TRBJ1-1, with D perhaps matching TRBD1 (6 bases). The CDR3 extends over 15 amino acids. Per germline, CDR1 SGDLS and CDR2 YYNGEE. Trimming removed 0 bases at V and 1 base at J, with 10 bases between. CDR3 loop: CASSVDRGANTEAFF. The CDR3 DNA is TGTGCCAGCAGCGTAGATCGGGGGGCGAACACTGAAGCTTTCTTT. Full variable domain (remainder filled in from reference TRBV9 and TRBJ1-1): DSGVTQTPKHLITATGQRVTLRCSPRSGDLSVYWYQQSLDQGLQFLIQYYNGEERAKGNILERFSAQQFPDLHSELNLSSLELGDSALYFCASSVDRGANTEAFFGQGTRLTVV.

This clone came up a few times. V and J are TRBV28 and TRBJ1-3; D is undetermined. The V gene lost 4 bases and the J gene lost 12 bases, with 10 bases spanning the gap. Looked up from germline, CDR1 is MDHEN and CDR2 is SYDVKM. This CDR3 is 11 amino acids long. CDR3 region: CASSSAEGIYF. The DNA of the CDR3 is TGTGCCAGCAGTTCGGCTGAGGGCATATATTTT.

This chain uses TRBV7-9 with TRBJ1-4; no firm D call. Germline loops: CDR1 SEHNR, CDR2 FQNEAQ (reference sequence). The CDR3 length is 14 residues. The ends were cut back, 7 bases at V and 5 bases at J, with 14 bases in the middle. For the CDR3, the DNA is TGTGCCAGCACCACGCCGGGTGAAAATGAAAAACTGTTTTTT. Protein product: CASTTPGENEKLFF.

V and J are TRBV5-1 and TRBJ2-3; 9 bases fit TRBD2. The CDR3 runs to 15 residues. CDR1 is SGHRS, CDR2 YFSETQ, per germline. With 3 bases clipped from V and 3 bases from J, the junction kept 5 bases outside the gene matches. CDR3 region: CASSSIAGGTDTQYF. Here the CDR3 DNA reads TGCGCCAGCAGCTCCATCGCGGGAGGGACAGATACGCAGTATTTT.

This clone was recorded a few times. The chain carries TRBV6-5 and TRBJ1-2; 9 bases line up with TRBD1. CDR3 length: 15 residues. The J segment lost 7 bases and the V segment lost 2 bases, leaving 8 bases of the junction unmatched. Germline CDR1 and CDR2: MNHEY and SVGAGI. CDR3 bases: TGTGCCAGCAGTTACCTCACAGGGGGCCTGTCTGGCTACACCTTC. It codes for CASSYLTGGLSGYTF.

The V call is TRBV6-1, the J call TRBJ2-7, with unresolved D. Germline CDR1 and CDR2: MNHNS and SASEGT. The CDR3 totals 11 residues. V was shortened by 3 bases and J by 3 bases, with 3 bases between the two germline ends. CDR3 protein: CASSDGYEQYF. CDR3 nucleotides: TGTGCCAGCAGTGACGGCTACGAGCAGTACTTC.

This CDR3 reads CASNLGQGGTEAFF. DNA for the CDR3: TGTGCCAGCAACCTGGGACAGGGAGGTACTGAAGCTTTCTTT. The V call is TRBV9, the J call TRBJ1-1, with 9 nucleotides matching TRBD1. The V gene's germline CDR1 is SGDLS and CDR2 YYNGEE. Trimming at V came to 6 bases and at J to 5 bases, leaving 8 bases not matched to a gene. CDR3 size: 14 residues.

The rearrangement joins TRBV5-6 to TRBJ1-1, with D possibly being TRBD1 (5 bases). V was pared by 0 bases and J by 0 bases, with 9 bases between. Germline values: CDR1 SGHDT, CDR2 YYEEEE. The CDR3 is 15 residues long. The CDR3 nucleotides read TGTGCCAGCAGCTTGGCCGGGGGGATGAACACTGAAGCTTTCTTT. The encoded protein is CASSLAGGMNTEAFF.

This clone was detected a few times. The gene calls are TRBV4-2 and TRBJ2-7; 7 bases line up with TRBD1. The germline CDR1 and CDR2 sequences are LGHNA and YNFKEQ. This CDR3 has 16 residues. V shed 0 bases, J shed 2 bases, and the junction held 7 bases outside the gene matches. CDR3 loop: CASSQDEGTVAYEQYF. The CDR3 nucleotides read TGTGCCAGCAGCCAAGACGAGGGGACAGTGGCCTACGAGCAGTACTTC.

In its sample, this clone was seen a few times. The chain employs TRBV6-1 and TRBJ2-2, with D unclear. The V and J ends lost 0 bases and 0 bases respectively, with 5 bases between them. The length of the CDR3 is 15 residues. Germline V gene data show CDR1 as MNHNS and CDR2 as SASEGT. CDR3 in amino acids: CASSEASPNTGELFF. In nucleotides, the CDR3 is TGTGCCAGCAGTGAAGCTAGCCCGAACACCGGGGAGCTGTTTTTT.

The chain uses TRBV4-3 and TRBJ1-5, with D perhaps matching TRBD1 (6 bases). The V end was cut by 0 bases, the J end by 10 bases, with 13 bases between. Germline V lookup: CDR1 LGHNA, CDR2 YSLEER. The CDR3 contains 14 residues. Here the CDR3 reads CASSQEVGASPQHF. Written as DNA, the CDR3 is TGCGCCAGCAGCCAAGAGGTGGGGGCGAGCCCCCAGCATTTT.

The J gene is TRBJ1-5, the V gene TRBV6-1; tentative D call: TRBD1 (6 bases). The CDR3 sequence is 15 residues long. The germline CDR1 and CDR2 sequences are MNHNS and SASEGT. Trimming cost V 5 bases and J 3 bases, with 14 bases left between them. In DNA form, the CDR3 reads TGTGCCAGCAGTATGACTTCAGGGGTCAATCAGCCCCAGCATTTT. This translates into CASSMTSGVNQPQHF.

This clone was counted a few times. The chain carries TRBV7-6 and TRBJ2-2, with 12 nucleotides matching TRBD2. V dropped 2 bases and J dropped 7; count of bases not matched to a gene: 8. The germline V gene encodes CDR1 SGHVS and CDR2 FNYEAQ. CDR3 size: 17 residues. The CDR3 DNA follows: TGTGCCAGCAGCTTAACTAGCGGGAGGTCCTTAAACGGGGAGCTGTTTTTT. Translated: CASSLTSGRSLNGELFF.

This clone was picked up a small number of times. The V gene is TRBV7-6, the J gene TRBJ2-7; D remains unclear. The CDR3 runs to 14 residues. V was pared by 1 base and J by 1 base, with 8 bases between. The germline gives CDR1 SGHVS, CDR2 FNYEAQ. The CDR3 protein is CASSLDPLSYEQYF. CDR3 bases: TGTGCCAGCAGCTTAGATCCTTTGTCCTACGAGCAGTACTTC.

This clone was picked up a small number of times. The CDR3 DNA reads TGTGCCAGCAGTAATTCAGGACTAGCGGGACCCAGGAACACCGGGGAGCTGTTTTTT. Protein: CASSNSGLAGPRNTGELFF. The chain carries TRBV27 and TRBJ2-2; 12 bases are shared with TRBD2. CDR3 size: 19 residues. Germline CDR1 and CDR2: MNHEY and SMNVEV (reference sequence). The V segment lost 5 bases and the J segment 1 base; nucleotides outside the gene matches: 11.

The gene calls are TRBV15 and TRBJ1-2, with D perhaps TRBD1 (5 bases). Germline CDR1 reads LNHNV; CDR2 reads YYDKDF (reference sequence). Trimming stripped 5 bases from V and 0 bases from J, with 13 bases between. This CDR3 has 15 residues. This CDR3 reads CATSFSPGANYGYTF. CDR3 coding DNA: TGTGCCACCAGCTTCAGCCCGGGGGCTAACTATGGCTACACCTTC.

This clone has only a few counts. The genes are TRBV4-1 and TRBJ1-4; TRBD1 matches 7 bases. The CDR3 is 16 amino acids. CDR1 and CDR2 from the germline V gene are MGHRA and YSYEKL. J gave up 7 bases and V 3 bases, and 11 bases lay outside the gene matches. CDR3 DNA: TGCGCCAGCAGCCACAAGGGGCGAGGGGGCGGTGAAAAACTGTTTTTT. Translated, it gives CASSHKGRGGGEKLFF.

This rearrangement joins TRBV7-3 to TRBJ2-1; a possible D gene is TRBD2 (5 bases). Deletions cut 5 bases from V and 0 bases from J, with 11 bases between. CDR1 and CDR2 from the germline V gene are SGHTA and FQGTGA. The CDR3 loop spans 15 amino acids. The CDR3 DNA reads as TGTGCCAGCAGCCGGGGTGGGAGCTCCTACAATGAGCAGTTCTTC. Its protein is CASSRGGSSYNEQFF. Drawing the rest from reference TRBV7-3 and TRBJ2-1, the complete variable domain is GAGVSQTPSNKVTEKGKYVELRCDPISGHTALYWYRQSLGQGPEFLIYFQGTGAADDSGLPNDRFFAVRPEGSVSTLKIQRTERGDSAVYLCASSRGGSSYNEQFFGPGTRLTVL.

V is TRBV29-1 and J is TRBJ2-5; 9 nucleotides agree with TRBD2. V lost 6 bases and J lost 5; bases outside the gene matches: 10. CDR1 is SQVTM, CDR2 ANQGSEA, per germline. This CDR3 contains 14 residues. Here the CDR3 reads CSVSEAGGGETQYF. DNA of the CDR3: TGCAGCGTCTCTGAGGCGGGAGGGGGGGAGACCCAGTACTTC.